The source of this TCR beta chain is a study of T-cell memory formation after mild COVID-19 (dated by TCRdb to the early 2020s). For context, the study as a whole: TCR sequence clusters from the two donors were found to be largely donor specific. In a couple of donors, T-cell clones that expanded and contracted after mild COVID-19 were tracked by sequencing TCRalpha and TCRbeta repertoires over time. The cohort was made up of two young adult volunteers, one female and one male, who were previously healthy.

Ficoll-Paque density gradient centrifugation was used to isolate PBMCs. The instrument given in TCRdb is Illumina NovaSeq 6000. Using 5'RACE with constant-segment primers, TCRalpha and TCRbeta cDNA libraries were constructed, with sample barcodes and unique molecular identifiers added in the process. RNA was extracted from every sample with Trizol reagent. Libraries were amplified in two PCR steps, with a second sample barcode and Illumina TruSeq adapters added in the second step. The libraries were sequenced on an Illumina NovaSeq using 2 x 150 bp paired-end reads. For the original study's pipeline: Reads were demultiplexed and collapsed into UMI-guided consensus sequences with migec v1.2.7. With mixcr v2.1.11, UMI consensuses were aligned to TRA and TRB V and J templates and assembled into clonotypes. A clonotype was counted as expanded or contracted only if both edgeR and NoisET called the change significant, with noise models trained on biological replicates. For edgeR calls, the cutoffs were a false discovery rate-adjusted p below 0.01 and a log2 fold-change threshold of 1. As an exploratory analysis of dynamics, max-normalized trajectories of the 1000 most abundant clonotypes were examined by PCA with hierarchical clustering. Separately sequenced CD4+ and CD8+ repertoires were used to assign the CD4 or CD8 phenotype of responding clones. The public sequencing data were trimmed at Q25 with fastp and processed into clonotypes with MiXCR by TCRdb, which kept only in-frame beta chains. CDR3 protein duplicates are merged, each entry listing the most common genes and DNA. It is TCRdb's table, rather than the study itself, that gives the V and J calls and clone size. For this sample there are under 200,000 distinct CDR3 sequences; 10% to 15% appear just once. 2.5% to 3.5% of the sample belongs to the ten largest clones.

This clonotype was seen many times. The antigen it recognizes is unknown. One base away there is no much larger clone; base qualities are not given. Overall results and qualifications from the work: SARS-CoV-2 specificity was not confirmed for the second-wave clones peaking on day 37. Some responding clones were found in pre-infection memory, which suggests that pre-existing cross-reactive memory T cells took part in the SARS-CoV-2 response. Only a couple of mild cases were covered by the study, and larger cohorts that include severe cases with pre-infection samples were considered necessary. From day 15 to 85, contracting clones showed balanced CD4/CD8 phenotypes, whereas a second wave of clones that expanded from day 15 to 37 leaned towards CD4+. Contracting CD4+ clones were found mainly in CM and EM memory subsets, while CD8+ clones were enriched in EMRA.

Taken from the germline V gene, the CDR1 and CDR2 loops are KGHSH and LQKENI. The CDR3 starts with the cysteine, ends with the phenylalanine, and has 13 residues. The only DNA kept is the CDR3, 39 bases in frame from the first base. V is cut by 6 bases and J by 3 bases, and the space between the germline ends is 11 bases. Sequencing input: PBMCs or a T cell subset sorted from them (not recorded which). The receptor's source is a young man who had mild COVID-19 (a few samples of this study predate the infection). The sample titles of this study are shuffled in the database, so cell type and time point are left out; the donor was told from shared clones. The chain is encoded by TRBV18 joined to TRBJ1-2, and perhaps TRBD1 as D gene, on 5 matching bases. This receptor has the CDR3 CASSPRGDYGYTF. The bases read TGTGCCAGCTCCCCCAGAGGGGACTATGGCTACACCTTC.